This T cell receptor (beta chain) was observed in a study of blood T cells in healthy people across ages. Study overall: With template switching, about one barcoded beta molecule was captured per two T cells.

A second about 7 to 11 cycle PCR used barcoded and J-beta primers. TCRdb passed the 5' RACE reads through MiXCR, listing each CDR3 protein once. The sample shows roughly 800,000 distinct CDR3 sequences, roughly 60% of them seen only once. Trimming at V came to 5 bases and at J to 4 bases, leaving 10 bases not matched to a gene. CDR3 length equals 16 residues. The germline V gene encodes CDR1 SGHAT and CDR2 FQNNGV. The V call is TRBV11-2, the J call TRBJ2-5, with 10 bases that match TRBD2. This receptor was obtained from a man in his thirties or forties in good health. The specimen was blood. This chain's CDR3 is CASSPSRLAGVETQYF. The CDR3 DNA sequence: TGTGCCAGCAGCCCCAGTCGGCTAGCGGGGGTAGAGACCCAGTACTTC.